This TCR beta chain was profiled in a study of cytomegalovirus exposure and HLA in healthy donors. Study summary: Falling in the Caucasian-associated ancestry cluster were about 83% of 398 genotyped donors. Study observations and caveats: In an earlier analysis, in some 500 donors, most V segments appeared productive either ~87% or ~30% of the time. Follow-up analysis later connected one missense variant in DCLRE1C with trimming of TCR beta V- and J-genes. Most CMV-associated TCR beta chains appeared HLA-restricted in a later analysis.

Points on this clone: Its antigen is not identified.

Trimming pared 5 bases from V and 4 bases from J, leaving 15 bases between. Per germline, CDR1 MNHNY and CDR2 SVGAGI (reference sequence). The CDR3 spans 15 residues. In the PCR, 60 Vbeta and 13 Jbeta primers were used. Only in-frame clones appear in the TCRdb table, and some are missing; sequencing was by immunoSEQ multiplex PCR. The sample lists 140,000 to 150,000 clones; around three quarters were seen once. The source is a man aged 35 to 55 in good health and CMV-seropositive. The chain combines TRBV6-6 with TRBJ2-1; D is possibly TRBD2 (6 bases). The sequencing sample was made of PBMCs. CDR3 protein: CASSTGLPNYNEQFF. CDR3 DNA: TGTGCCAGCAGTACCGGACTACCCAATTACAATGAGCAGTTCTTC.